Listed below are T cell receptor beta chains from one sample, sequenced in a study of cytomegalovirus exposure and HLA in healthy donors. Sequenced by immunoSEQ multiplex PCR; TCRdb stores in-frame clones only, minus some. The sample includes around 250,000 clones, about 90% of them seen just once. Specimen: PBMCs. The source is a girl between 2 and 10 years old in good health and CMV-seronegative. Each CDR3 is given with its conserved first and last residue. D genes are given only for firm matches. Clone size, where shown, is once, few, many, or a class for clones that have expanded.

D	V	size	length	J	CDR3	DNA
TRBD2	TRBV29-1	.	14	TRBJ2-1	CSVGGLAGLGEQFF	TGCAGCGTTGGCGGACTAGCGGGATTGGGTGAGCAGTTCTTC
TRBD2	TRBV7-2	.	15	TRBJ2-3	CASSWTSGGTDTQYF	TGTGCCAGCAGCTGGACTAGCGGGGGCACAGATACGCAGTATTTT
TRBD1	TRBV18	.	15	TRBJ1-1	CASSLGTGGNTEAFF	TGTGCCAGCTCACTAGGGACAGGGGGGAACACTGAAGCTTTCTTT
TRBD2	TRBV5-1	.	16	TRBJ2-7	CASSFGTSGGLGEQYF	TGCGCCAGCAGCTTTGGGACTAGCGGGGGTTTGGGCGAGCAGTACTTC
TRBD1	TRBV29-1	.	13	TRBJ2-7	CSVEGQGGHEQYF	TGCAGCGTTGAAGGACAGGGGGGGCACGAGCAGTACTTC
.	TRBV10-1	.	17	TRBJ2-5	CASSESGLLGARETQYF	TGCGCCAGCAGTGAGTCGGGCTTGTTGGGGGCCCGAGAGACCCAGTACTTC
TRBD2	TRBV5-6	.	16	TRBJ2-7	CASSRGAGGITYEQYF	TGTGCCAGCTCTCGAGGGGCGGGAGGGATAACCTACGAGCAGTACTTC
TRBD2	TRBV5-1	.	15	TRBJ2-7	CASSLAGGPGYEQYF	TGCGCCAGCAGCTTGGCGGGAGGGCCGGGCTACGAGCAGTACTTC
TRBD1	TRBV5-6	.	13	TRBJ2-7	CASSGRQGAGQYF	TGTGCCAGCAGCGGAAGACAGGGGGCGGGACAGTACTTC
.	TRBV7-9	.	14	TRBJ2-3	CASSAWQVIDTQYF	TGTGCCAGCAGTGCTTGGCAGGTAATAGATACGCAGTATTTT
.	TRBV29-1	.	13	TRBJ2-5	CSVDRVVAETQYF	TGCAGCGTTGACAGGGTCGTTGCGGAGACCCAGTACTTC
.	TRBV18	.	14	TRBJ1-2	CASSLDLGGQGYTF	TGTGCCAGCTCACTCGATCTCGGGGGTCAAGGCTACACCTTC
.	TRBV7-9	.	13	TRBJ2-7	CASTPERSYEQYF	TGTGCCAGCACCCCAGAACGCTCCTACGAGCAGTACTTC
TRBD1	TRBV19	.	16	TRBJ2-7	CASSISGGLSSYEQYF	TGTGCCAGTAGTATCTCAGGGGGATTAAGCTCCTACGAGCAGTACTTC
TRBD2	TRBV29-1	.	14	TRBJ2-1	CSVVVLAGDNEQFF	TGCAGCGTTGTGGTCCTAGCGGGGGACAATGAGCAGTTCTTC
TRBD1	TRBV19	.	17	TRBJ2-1	CASSIDLGAAGGNEQFF	TGTGCCAGTAGTATAGATTTGGGGGCAGCAGGGGGAAATGAGCAGTTCTTC
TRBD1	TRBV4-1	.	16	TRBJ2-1	CASSQVTGGAPIEQFF	TGCGCCAGCAGCCAGGTAACAGGGGGCGCCCCGATTGAGCAGTTCTTC
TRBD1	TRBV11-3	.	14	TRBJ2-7	CASSPTGAGHEQYF	TGTGCCAGCAGTCCCACAGGGGCCGGCCACGAGCAGTACTTC
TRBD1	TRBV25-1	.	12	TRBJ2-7	CASMGQTYEQYF	TGTGCCAGCATGGGACAGACCTACGAGCAGTACTTC
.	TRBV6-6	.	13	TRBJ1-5	CASSSQSNQPQHF	TGTGCCAGCAGTTCACAGAGCAATCAGCCCCAGCATTTT
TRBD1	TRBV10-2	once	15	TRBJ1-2	CASSESSYRGHGYTF	TGCGCCAGCAGTGAGTCGAGTTACAGGGGCCATGGCTACACCTTC
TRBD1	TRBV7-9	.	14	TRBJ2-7	CSSSLGGQTYEQYF	TGTTCCAGCAGCTTAGGGGGACAGACCTACGAGCAGTACTTC
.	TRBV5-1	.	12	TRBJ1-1	CASSLGGFEAFF	TGCGCCAGCAGCTTGGGGGGCTTTGAAGCTTTCTTT
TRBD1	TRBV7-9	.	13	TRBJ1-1	CASSSTDRAEAFF	TGTGCCAGCAGCTCGACGGACAGGGCCGAAGCTTTCTTT
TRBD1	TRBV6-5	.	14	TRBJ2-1	CASSYGQEGHEQFF	TGTGCCAGCAGTTACGGACAGGAAGGGCATGAGCAGTTCTTC
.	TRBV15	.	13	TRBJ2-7	CATSPTPGQRQYF	TGTGCCACCAGCCCAACCCCCGGACAGCGGCAGTACTTC
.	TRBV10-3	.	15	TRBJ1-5	CAISRGDSRNQPQHF	TGTGCCATCAGTCGTGGCGACAGCCGCAATCAGCCCCAGCATTTT
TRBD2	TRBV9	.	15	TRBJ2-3	CASSPLAGSTDTQYF	TGTGCCAGCAGCCCCCTAGCGGGAAGCACAGATACGCAGTATTTT
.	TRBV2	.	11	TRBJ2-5	CASTQQETQYF	TGTGCCAGCACCCAGCAAGAGACCCAGTACTTC
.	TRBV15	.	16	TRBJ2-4	CATSRGTGLAKNIQYF	TGTGCCACCAGCAGGGGTACAGGGCTAGCCAAAAACATTCAGTACTTC
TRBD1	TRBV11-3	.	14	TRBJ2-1	CASKQGDFYNEQFF	TGTGCCAGCAAACAGGGGGATTTCTACAATGAGCAGTTCTTC
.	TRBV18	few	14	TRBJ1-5	CASSPASSNQPQHF	TGTGCCAGCTCACCGGCCAGTAGCAATCAGCCCCAGCATTTT
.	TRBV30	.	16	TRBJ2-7	CAWSVPGQGGWNEQYF	TGTGCCTGGAGTGTACCAGGGCAGGGTGGATGGAACGAGCAGTACTTC
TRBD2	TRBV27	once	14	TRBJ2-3	CASSGLAGADTQYF	TGTGCCAGCAGTGGGCTAGCGGGAGCAGATACGCAGTATTTT
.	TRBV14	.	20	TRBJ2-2	CASSQDQGPVITTNTGELFF	TGTGCCAGCAGCCAAGATCAGGGGCCAGTAATTACTACGAACACCGGGGAGCTGTTTTTT
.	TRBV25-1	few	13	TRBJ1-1	CASTMGRDTEAFF	TGTGCCAGCACTATGGGCAGGGACACTGAAGCTTTCTTT
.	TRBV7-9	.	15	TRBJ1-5	CASSSTVHSNQPQHF	TGTGCCAGCAGCTCGACAGTTCATAGCAATCAGCCCCAGCATTTT
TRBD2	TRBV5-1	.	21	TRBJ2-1	CASSLGGPGGPTASSYNEQFF	TGCGCCAGCAGCTTGGGTGGGCCGGGAGGGCCGACGGCGAGCTCCTACAATGAGCAGTTCTTC
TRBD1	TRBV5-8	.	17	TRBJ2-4	CASSFHSGTGGENIQYF	TGTGCCAGCAGCTTCCATTCCGGGACAGGGGGGGAAAACATTCAGTACTTC
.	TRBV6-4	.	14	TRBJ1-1	CATPQTGRNTEAFF	TGTGCCACCCCTCAAACAGGGCGGAACACTGAAGCTTTCTTT
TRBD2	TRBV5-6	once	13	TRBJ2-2	CASGSGSGGELFF	TGTGCCAGCGGGAGCGGGAGTGGCGGGGAGCTGTTTTTT
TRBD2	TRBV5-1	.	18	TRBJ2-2	CASSFPGTSASNTGELFF	TGCGCCAGCAGCTTCCCCGGGACTAGCGCCTCGAACACCGGGGAGCTGTTTTTT